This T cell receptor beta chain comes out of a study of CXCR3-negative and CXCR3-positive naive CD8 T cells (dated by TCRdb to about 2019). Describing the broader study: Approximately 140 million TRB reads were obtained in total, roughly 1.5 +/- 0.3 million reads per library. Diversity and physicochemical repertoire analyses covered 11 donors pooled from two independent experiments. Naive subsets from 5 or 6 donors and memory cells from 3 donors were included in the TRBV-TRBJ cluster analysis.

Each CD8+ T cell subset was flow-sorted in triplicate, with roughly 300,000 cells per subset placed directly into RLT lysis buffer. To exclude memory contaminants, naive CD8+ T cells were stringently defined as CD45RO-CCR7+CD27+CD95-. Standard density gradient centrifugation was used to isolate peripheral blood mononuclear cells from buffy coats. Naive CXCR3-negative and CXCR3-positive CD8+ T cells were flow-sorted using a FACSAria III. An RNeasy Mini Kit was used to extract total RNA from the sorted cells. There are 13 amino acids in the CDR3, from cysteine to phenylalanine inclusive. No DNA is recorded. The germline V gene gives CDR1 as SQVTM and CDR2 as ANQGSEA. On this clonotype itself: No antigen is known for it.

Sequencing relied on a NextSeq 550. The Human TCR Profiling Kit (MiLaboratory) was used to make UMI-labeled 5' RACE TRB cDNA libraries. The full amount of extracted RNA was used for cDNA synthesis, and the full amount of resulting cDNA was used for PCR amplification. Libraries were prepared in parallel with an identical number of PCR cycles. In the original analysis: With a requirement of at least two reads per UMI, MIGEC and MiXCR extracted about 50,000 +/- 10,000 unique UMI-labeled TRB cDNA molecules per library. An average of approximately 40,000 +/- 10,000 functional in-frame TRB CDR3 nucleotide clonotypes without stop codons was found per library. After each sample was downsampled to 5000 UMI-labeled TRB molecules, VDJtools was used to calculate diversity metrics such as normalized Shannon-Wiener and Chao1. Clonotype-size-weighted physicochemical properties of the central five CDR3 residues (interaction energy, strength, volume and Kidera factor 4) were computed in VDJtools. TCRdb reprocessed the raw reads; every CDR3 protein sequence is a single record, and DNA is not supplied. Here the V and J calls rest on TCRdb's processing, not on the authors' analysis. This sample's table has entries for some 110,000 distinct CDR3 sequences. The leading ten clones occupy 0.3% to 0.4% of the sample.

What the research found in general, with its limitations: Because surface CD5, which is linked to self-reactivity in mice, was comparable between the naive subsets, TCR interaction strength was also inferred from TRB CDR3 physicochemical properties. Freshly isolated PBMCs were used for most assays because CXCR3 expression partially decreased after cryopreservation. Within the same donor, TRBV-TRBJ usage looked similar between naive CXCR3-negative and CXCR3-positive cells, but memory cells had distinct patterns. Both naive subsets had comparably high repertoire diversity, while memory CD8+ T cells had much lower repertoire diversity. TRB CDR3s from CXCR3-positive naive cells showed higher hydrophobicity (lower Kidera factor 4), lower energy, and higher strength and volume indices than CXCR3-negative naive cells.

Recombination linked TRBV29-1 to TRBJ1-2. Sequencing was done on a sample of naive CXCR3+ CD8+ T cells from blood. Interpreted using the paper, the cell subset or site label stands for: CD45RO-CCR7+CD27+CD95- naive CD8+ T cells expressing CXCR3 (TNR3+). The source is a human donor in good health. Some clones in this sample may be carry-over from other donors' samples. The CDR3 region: CSAGPQGEDGYTF.